A single sample is the source of the 16 T cell receptor beta chains below, sequenced in a study of T cell responses to AZD1222 COVID-19 vaccine. Only in-frame clones appear in the TCRdb table, and some are missing; sequencing was by immunoSEQ multiplex PCR. This table has approximately 98,000 clones, around 84% appearing once. The sample was peripheral blood, taken on day 0 of AZD1222 vaccination. These receptors were collected from an adult in good health.

The rearrangement links TRBV18 to TRBJ1-4; TRBD1 aligns across 7 bases. Looked up from germline, CDR1 is KGHSH and CDR2 is LQKENI. This CDR3 region has 14 residues. J was trimmed by 8 bases and V by 3 bases; bases with no gene match: 6. CDR3 coding DNA: TGTGCCAGCTCACCCGACAGGGTGGGAGAAAAACTGTTTTTT. Protein sequence: CASSPDRVGEKLFF.

The chain is built from TRBV12-3 or TRBV12-4 and TRBJ2-3; unclear D gene. V shed 6 bases and J shed 8 bases, with 15 bases lying between them. The CDR3 extends over 13 amino acids. CDR3 coding DNA: TGTGCCAGCAGCTTATCGGCGGTAGGTACGCAGTATTTT. It translates to CASSLSAVGTQYF.

This chain uses TRBV7-2 with TRBJ1-2; D remains ambiguous. There are 13 residues in the CDR3. Germline V gene lookup returns CDR1 SGHTA and CDR2 FQGNSA. Trimming left V 3 bases short and J 3 bases short, with 8 bases between. CDR3 nucleotide sequence: TGTGCCAGCAGCTTTGTGGGCGACTATGGCTACACCTTC. This sequence encodes CASSFVGDYGYTF.

This chain uses TRBV19 with TRBJ1-1; TRBD1 agrees at 8 bases. This CDR3 has 14 amino acids. The germline CDR1 and CDR2 sequences are LNHDA and SQIVND (reference sequence). J gave up 3 bases and V 5 bases, and 5 bases lay outside the gene matches. The CDR3 DNA reads TGTGCCAGTAGTGCCCAGGACAGGGACACTGAAGCTTTCTTT. This sequence encodes CASSAQDRDTEAFF.

The chain is built from TRBV28 and TRBJ1-3; D gene unclear. This CDR3 has 13 amino acids. Germline CDR1 MDHEN, CDR2 SYDVKM. The V gene lost 4 bases and the J gene lost 4 bases, with 8 bases spanning the gap. The CDR3 DNA sequence: TGTGCCAGCAGTTCTCCAGCCGGAAACACCATATATTTT. Translated, it gives CASSSPAGNTIYF.

The gene calls are TRBV15 and TRBJ2-1; 7 bases match TRBD2. Germline CDR1 is LNHNV and CDR2 is YYDKDF (reference sequence). V dropped 4 bases and J dropped 9; count of bases not matched to a gene: 6. The CDR3 spans 13 residues. CDR3 sequence (DNA): TGTGCCACCAGCAATCAGCGGGGAGCTGAGCAGTTCTTC. Translating it yields CATSNQRGAEQFF.

The chain uses TRBV7-2 and TRBJ1-3, with D tentatively TRBD1 (6 bases). CDR1 is SGHTA and CDR2 is FQGNSA in the germline V gene. The CDR3 extends over 15 amino acids. Trimming shortened V by 5 bases and J by 0 bases, and 11 bases separated the two germline ends. CDR3 sequence: CASSRLTGSGNTIYF. The CDR3 DNA follows: TGTGCCAGCAGCCGCTTGACAGGCTCTGGAAACACCATATATTTT. The full variable domain, completed using reference TRBV7-2 and TRBJ1-3, is GAGVSQSPSNKVTEKGKDVELRCDPISGHTALYWYRQSLGQGLEFLIYFQGNSAPDKSGLPSDRFSAERTGGSVSTLTIQRTQQEDSAVYLCASSRLTGSGNTIYFGEGSWLTVV.

This clone was seen a handful of times. The chain has TRBV5-8 and TRBJ2-7, with D maybe TRBD1 (6 bases). V was shortened by 2 bases and J by 4 bases, with 16 bases between the two germline ends. Germline loops: CDR1 SGHTS, CDR2 YDEGEE. The CDR3 contains 15 residues. The CDR3 reads CASSLTGRRIYEQYF. CDR3 nucleotide sequence: TGTGCCAGCAGCTTAACAGGGAGACGTATATACGAGCAGTACTTC.

The V gene is TRBV4-1, the J gene TRBJ1-5; D not certain. The CDR3 runs 15 residues. Trimming took off 0 bases at V and 6 bases at J, with 12 bases between the two ends. Germline-derived CDR1 and CDR2 are MGHRA and YSYEKL. The CDR3 region is CASSQEGPRPQPQHF. The CDR3 bases are TGCGCCAGCAGCCAAGAGGGCCCCCGTCCTCAGCCCCAGCATTTT.

The V call is TRBV28, the J call TRBJ1-5, with TRBD1 as a possible D gene (5 bases). V was cut by 6 bases and J by 0 bases, with 18 bases left in between. The CDR3 sequence is 17 residues long. Germline V gene lookup returns CDR1 MDHEN and CDR2 SYDVKM. The CDR3: CASRGGRRFDSNQPQHF. CDR3 in DNA: TGTGCCAGCAGGGGGGGAAGAAGGTTCGATAGCAATCAGCCCCAGCATTTT. Using reference TRBV28 and TRBJ1-5 for the parts outside the CDR3, the full variable domain is DVKVTQSSRYLVKRTGEKVFLECVQDMDHENMFWYRQDPGLGLRLIYFSYDVKMKEKGDIPEGYSVSREKKERFSLILESASTNQTSMYLCASRGGRRFDSNQPQHFGDGTRLSIL.

This clone appeared a few times. The chain carries TRBV2 and TRBJ2-5; TRBD1 agrees at 7 bases. Germline CDR1 SNHLY, CDR2 FYNNEI. The length of the CDR3 is 13 residues. V dropped 5 bases and J dropped 5; count of bases not matched to a gene: 5. CDR3 in amino acids: CASSRQGWETQYF. CDR3 bases: TGTGCCAGCAGTAGACAGGGTTGGGAGACCCAGTACTTC.

This chain uses TRBV27 with TRBJ1-2; D perhaps matches TRBD1 (6 bases). Trimming shortened V by 8 bases and J by 4 bases, and 14 bases separated the two germline ends. Germline values: CDR1 MNHEY, CDR2 SMNVEV (reference sequence). The CDR3 is 13 residues long. The CDR3 region has the DNA TGTGCCAGCGCCTCAGGGGTTCCCTATGGCTACACCTTC. It specifies CASASGVPYGYTF.

The gene calls are TRBV5-1 and TRBJ2-1, with 12 bases aligning to TRBD2. Germline V gene lookup returns CDR1 SGHRS and CDR2 YFSETQ. The CDR3 totals 18 residues. The V and J ends lost 2 bases and 6 bases, in that order; junction bases with no gene match: 12. The CDR3 is CASSFIPPLAGGPNEQFF. CDR3 bases: TGCGCCAGCAGCTTCATCCCACCTCTAGCGGGGGGGCCCAATGAGCAGTTCTTC.

V gene TRBV7-3 combines with J gene TRBJ2-5, with TRBD1 matching over 8 bases. The CDR3 totals 13 residues. The V gene end was trimmed by 5 bases and the J gene end by 3 bases; junction bases not matched to a gene: 2. Germline V CDR1 and CDR2: SGHTA, FQGTGA. CDR3 nucleotides: TGTGCCAGCAGCAAGACAGGGGAAGAGACCCAGTACTTC. Its protein is CASSKTGEETQYF.

The chain uses TRBV3-1 (or the pseudogene TRBV3-2) and TRBJ2-3; 10 nucleotides agree with TRBD2. CDR1 and CDR2 (germline): LGHDT, YNNKEL (reference sequence). Unmatched junction bases numbered 10, after V lost 0 bases and J lost 7 bases. This CDR3 contains 17 residues. The CDR3 is CASSQDRGAGGRYTQYF. CDR3 coding DNA: TGTGCCAGCAGCCAAGATCGCGGAGCGGGGGGGAGGTATACGCAGTATTTT.

In DNA, the CDR3 is TGTGCCAGTGCCGGGACAGAGAACACTGAAGCTTTCTTT. This translates into CASAGTENTEAFF. V and J are TRBV19 and TRBJ1-1; the match to TRBD1 covers 7 bases. Germline-derived CDR1 and CDR2 are LNHDA and SQIVND (reference sequence). J gave up 1 base and V 8 bases, and 4 bases lay outside the gene matches. The CDR3 is made up of 13 amino acids. The full variable domain, its missing parts supplied by reference TRBV19 and TRBJ1-1, is DGGITQSPKYLFRKEGQNVTLSCEQNLNHDAMYWYRQDPGQGLRLIYYSQIVNDFQKGDIAEGYSVSREKKESFPLTVTSAQKNPTAFYLCASAGTENTEAFFGQGTRLTVV.